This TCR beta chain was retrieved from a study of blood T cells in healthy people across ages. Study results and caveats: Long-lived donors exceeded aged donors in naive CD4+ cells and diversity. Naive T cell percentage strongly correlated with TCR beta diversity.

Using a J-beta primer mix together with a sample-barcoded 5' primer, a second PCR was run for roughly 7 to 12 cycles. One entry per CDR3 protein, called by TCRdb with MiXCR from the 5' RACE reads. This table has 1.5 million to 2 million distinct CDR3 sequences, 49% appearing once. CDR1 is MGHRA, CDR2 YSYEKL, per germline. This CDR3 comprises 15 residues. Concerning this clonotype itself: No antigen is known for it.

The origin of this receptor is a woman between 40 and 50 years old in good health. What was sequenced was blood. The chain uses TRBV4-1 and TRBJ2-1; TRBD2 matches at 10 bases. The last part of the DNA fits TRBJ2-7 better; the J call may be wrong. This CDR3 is CASSRSSGGHNEQYF. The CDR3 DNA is TGCGCCAGCAGCCGCTCTAGCGGGGGTCACAATGAGCAGTACTTC.